These 24 T cell receptor beta chains share one sample of origin, sequenced in a study of OX40 agonist ivuxolimab in advanced cancers. Repertoires were generated with immunoSEQ multiplex PCR, while TCRdb's copy carries only in-frame clones and drops some. The sample lists 70,000 or so clones, around 84% seen once, with 4% in the top ten. This specimen was CD4+ or CD8+ T cells sorted from blood, taken in a trial of the OX40 agonist ivuxolimab. The receptor source for this set is an adult with an advanced solid tumor such as melanoma, head and neck, liver or kidney cancer.

The gene calls are TRBV6-5 and TRBJ1-1; 8 positions agree with TRBD1. J lost 6 bases, V lost 2 bases, and 5 bases had no gene match. Per the germline V gene, CDR1 is MNHEY and CDR2 is SVGAGI. The CDR3 extends over 14 amino acids. CDR3 residues: CASSYLGTGAEAFF. The CDR3 DNA is TGTGCCAGCAGTTACCTCGGGACAGGAGCTGAAGCTTTCTTT.

The V gene is TRBV18, the J gene TRBJ2-3; 10 nucleotides match TRBD2. This CDR3 is built from 17 residues. V shed 3 bases, J shed 2 bases, and the junction held 8 bases outside the gene matches. Germline lookup yields CDR1 KGHSH and CDR2 LQKENI. This chain's CDR3 is CASSPYTSGTSTDTQYF. The CDR3 nucleotides read TGTGCCAGCTCACCTTATACTAGCGGGACGTCCACAGATACGCAGTATTTT.

This clone has just a few counts. J is TRBJ1-2 and V is TRBV2; a possible D gene is TRBD1 (6 bases). V was cut by 7 bases and J by 6 bases, with 15 bases left in between. This CDR3 is 13 amino acids long. Germline CDR1 and CDR2: SNHLY and FYNNEI. CDR3 DNA: TGTGCCAGCATTATAGGGGGGTTGGATGGCTACACCTTC. Protein sequence: CASIIGGLDGYTF.

The V gene is TRBV5-1, the J gene TRBJ2-1; 9 bases are a match to TRBD1. The CDR3 has 15 residues. Trimming cost V 0 bases and J 6 bases; bases outside gene matches: 4. Germline lookup yields CDR1 SGHRS and CDR2 YFSETQ. The CDR3 nucleotides read TGCGCCAGCAGCTTGGGGGACAGGGCTTCCAATGAGCAGTTCTTC. Protein: CASSLGDRASNEQFF.

This sequence joins TRBV19 and TRBJ1-2; D ambiguous. Between the trimmed V and J ends, which lost 6 bases and 11 bases, there was a span of 19 bases. This CDR3 spans 13 amino acids. Looked up from germline, CDR1 is LNHDA and CDR2 is SQIVND (reference sequence). CDR3 amino acids: CASRSEFEKGYTF. Here the CDR3 DNA reads TGTGCCAGTAGATCGGAGTTCGAAAAAGGATACACCTTC.

The rearrangement uses TRBV11-3 and TRBJ2-6, with D uncertain. Germline CDR1 SGHNT, CDR2 YENEEA. The CDR3 consists of 16 residues. V shed 6 bases and J shed 4 bases, with 16 bases lying between them. The CDR3 spells CASSRPSGSGANVLTF. For the CDR3, the DNA is TGTGCCAGCAGTCGACCGTCCGGCTCGGGGGCCAACGTCCTGACTTTC. Full variable domain (remainder filled in from reference TRBV11-3 and TRBJ2-6): EAGVVQSPRYKIIEKKQPVAFWCNPISGHNTLYWYLQNLGQGPELLIRYENEEAVDDSQLPKDRFSAERLKGVDSTLKIQPAELGDSAVYLCASSRPSGSGANVLTFGAGSRLTVL.

This sequence joins TRBV5-1 and TRBJ2-5; 9 bases line up with TRBD1. The CDR3 length is 16 residues. The trim removed 0 bases at V and 2 bases at J, leaving 5 bases unmatched. Per the germline V gene, CDR1 is SGHRS and CDR2 is YFSETQ. The CDR3 DNA is TGCGCCAGCAGCTTGGACGGGACAGGGCTTCAAGAGACCCAGTACTTC. Translated: CASSLDGTGLQETQYF.

The chain links TRBV27 to TRBJ2-3; 10 nucleotides agree with TRBD2. Trimming cost V 3 bases and J 2 bases; bases outside gene matches: 5. Germline CDR1 is MNHEY and CDR2 is SMNVEV (reference sequence). The CDR3 totals 16 residues. The CDR3 is CASSLTSGRTTDTQYF. The CDR3 bases are TGTGCCAGCAGTTTGACTAGCGGGCGGACCACAGATACGCAGTATTTT.

As for this clone: Distinct nucleotide sequences in the sample also encode this CDR3. The J gene is TRBJ2-7, the V gene TRBV18, with a weak D call TRBD1 (6 bases). The CDR3 is 13 residues long. The ends were cut back, 6 bases at V and 7 bases at J, with 16 bases in the middle. Germline V gene lookup returns CDR1 KGHSH and CDR2 LQKENI. This CDR3 is CASSPGTNYEQYF. CDR3 sequence (DNA): TGTGCCAGCTCCCCCGGGACAAACTATGAGCAGTACTTC.

This chain joins TRBV5-1 and TRBJ2-7; a weak D match, TRBD1 (6 bases). The ends were cut back, 4 bases at V and 6 bases at J, with 14 bases in the middle. This CDR3 is 13 amino acids long. Germline-derived CDR1 and CDR2 are SGHRS and YFSETQ. CDR3: CASSPDSYGEQYF. CDR3 DNA sequence: TGCGCCAGCAGCCCGGACAGCTACGGCGAGCAGTACTTC.

This chain links TRBV15 with TRBJ1-2, with 8 bases lining up with TRBD1. The V segment lost 0 bases and the J segment 4 bases; nucleotides outside the gene matches: 4. Germline-derived CDR1 and CDR2 are LNHNV and YYDKDF (reference sequence). The CDR3 covers 15 residues. The CDR3, as DNA: TGTGCCACCAGCAGAGAGGGGACAGGAAGCTATGGCTACACCTTC. Translating it yields CATSREGTGSYGYTF.

The V and J genes are TRBV19 and TRBJ2-3; D ambiguous. Germline V gene sequence: CDR1 LNHDA, CDR2 SQIVND (reference sequence). V was clipped by 10 bases and J by 3 bases, with 8 bases between them. The CDR3 has 11 residues. CDR3 residues: CATSITDTQYF. CDR3 coding DNA: TGTGCCACCTCCATAACAGATACGCAGTATTTT.

In nucleotides, the CDR3 is TGTGCCAGCAGCCCCGGGTGGCTAATCACTGAAGCTTTCTTT. It specifies CASSPGWLITEAFF. The chain has TRBV6-1 and TRBJ1-1; no clear D gene. The CDR3 sequence is 14 residues long. The ends were cut back, 6 bases at V and 4 bases at J, with 15 bases in the middle. In germline, CDR1 is MNHNS, CDR2 SASEGT.

This chain connects TRBV5-1 to TRBJ2-7, with 8 positions matching TRBD1. The germline CDR1 and CDR2 sequences are SGHRS and YFSETQ. The J segment lost 3 bases and the V segment lost 9 bases, leaving 8 bases of the junction unmatched. The CDR3 runs to 13 residues. The CDR3 coding sequence is TGCGCCACAACCAGTGGGACAGGCTACGAGCAGTACTTC. Protein sequence: CATTSGTGYEQYF. The whole variable domain, filled in from reference TRBV5-1 and TRBJ2-7, reads KAGVTQTPRYLIKTRGQQVTLSCSPISGHRSVSWYQQTPGQGLQFLFEYFSETQRNKGNFPGRFSGRQFSNSRSEMNVSTLELGDSALYLCATTSGTGYEQYFGPGTRLTVT.

The chain joins TRBV5-1 to TRBJ2-1; the D is unclear. This CDR3 contains 11 residues. Germline V gene sequence: CDR1 SGHRS, CDR2 YFSETQ. Trimming left V 7 bases short and J 4 bases short, with 6 bases between. In DNA, the CDR3 is TGCGCCAGCGGGGAATACAATGAGCAGTTCTTC. This codes for CASGEYNEQFF.

V is TRBV6-5 and J is TRBJ1-5, with a weak D call TRBD1 (5 bases). V lost 6 bases, J lost 3 bases, and 6 bases lay in between. The CDR3 consists of 12 residues. Germline loops: CDR1 MNHEY, CDR2 SVGAGI. Here the CDR3 reads CASRGTNQPQHF. In DNA, the CDR3 is TGTGCCAGCAGAGGGACCAATCAGCCCCAGCATTTT.

V gene TRBV30 combines with J gene TRBJ2-1; D unresolved. V was cut by 4 bases and J by 0 bases, with 7 bases left in between. CDR1 and CDR2 from the germline V gene are GTSNPN and SVGIG (reference sequence). The CDR3 consists of 13 residues. CDR3 protein: CAWTRSSYNEQFF. The CDR3 DNA reads TGTGCCTGGACGAGGAGCTCCTACAATGAGCAGTTCTTC.

V gene TRBV11-2 combines with J gene TRBJ2-7; 7 positions match TRBD1. This CDR3 comprises 16 residues. V lost 2 bases, J lost 3 bases, and 10 bases stayed unmatched. Germline V CDR1 and CDR2: SGHAT, FQNNGV. In nucleotides, the CDR3 is TGTGCCAGCAGCTTACTCCGGGACAGTCATTACTACGAGCAGTACTTC. Amino acid sequence: CASSLLRDSHYYEQYF.

As for this clone: The sample has other DNA sequences that encode this CDR3 too. The rearrangement links TRBV7-2 to TRBJ2-7; 10 nucleotides align to TRBD1. The CDR3 is made up of 15 amino acids. Germline V CDR1 and CDR2: SGHTA, FQGNSA. The V segment lost 2 bases and the J segment 0 bases; nucleotides outside the gene matches: 1. The CDR3 loop reads CASSLRTGGSYEQYF. The CDR3 nucleotides are TGTGCCAGCAGCTTACGGACAGGGGGCTCCTACGAGCAGTACTTC. Filled out from reference TRBV7-2 and TRBJ2-7, the complete variable domain reads GAGVSQSPSNKVTEKGKDVELRCDPISGHTALYWYRQSLGQGLEFLIYFQGNSAPDKSGLPSDRFSAERTGGSVSTLTIQRTQQEDSAVYLCASSLRTGGSYEQYFGPGTRLTVT.

The V and J genes are TRBV15 and TRBJ2-7, with TRBD1 matching over 9 bases. The germline V gene has CDR1 LNHNV and CDR2 YYDKDF (reference sequence). This CDR3 region has 12 residues. V shed 6 bases and J 6 bases; nucleotides not matched to a gene: 3. CDR3 loop: CATSNRGLEQYF. In DNA form, the CDR3 reads TGTGCCACCAGTAACAGGGGGCTCGAGCAGTACTTC.

This chain links TRBV4-2 with TRBJ2-2; D not resolved. V lost 5 bases to trimming and J lost 2 bases, with 6 bases between them. From germline, CDR1 is LGHNA and CDR2 YNFKEQ. The CDR3 length is 13 residues. The CDR3 DNA follows: TGTGCCAGCAGCAGGGCTAACACCGGGGAGCTGTTTTTT. This encodes CASSRANTGELFF.

A few counts support this clone. V gene TRBV7-3 combines with J gene TRBJ1-1; 9 bases match TRBD1. The CDR3 runs 17 residues. J gave up 4 bases and V 3 bases, and 12 bases lay outside the gene matches. Germline V gene data show CDR1 as SGHTA and CDR2 as FQGTGA. The CDR3 region has the DNA TGTGCCAGCAGCTTCGTGACCGGGACAGGGAGGAGCACTGAAGCTTTCTTT. Amino acids: CASSFVTGTGRSTEAFF.

V gene TRBV6-5 combines with J gene TRBJ1-5, with 12 bases that match TRBD1. The CDR3 length is 15 residues. Losses at the gene ends were 5 bases for V and 7 bases for J; bases not matched to a gene: 6. CDR1 MNHEY and CDR2 SVGAGI come from the germline V gene. This CDR3 is CASSPTGTGGQPQHF. The CDR3 DNA reads as TGTGCCAGCAGTCCCACCGGGACAGGGGGCCAGCCCCAGCATTTT.

In this sample, this clone turned up a few times. This chain uses TRBV6-5 with TRBJ1-3; D not certain. V lost 6 bases to trimming and J lost 6 bases, with 12 bases between them. This CDR3 comprises 13 residues. Germline lookup yields CDR1 MNHEY and CDR2 SVGAGI. Written as DNA, the CDR3 is TGTGCCAGCAGACAACCAGCTGCAAACACCATATATTTT. Translating it yields CASRQPAANTIYF.